The 23 T cell receptor beta chains below all came from one sample that was sequenced in a study of breast tumors, draining lymph nodes, adjacent tissues. TCRdb processed the multiplex PCR reads anew with MiXCR; each CDR3 protein has one entry. The sample consists of about 110,000 distinct CDR3 sequences, about 31% of them appearing once. Samples came from axillary lymph nodes draining the breast cancer. The sample consisted of axillary lymph node tissue. The receptors derive from a female donor with breast cancer. Some clones in this sample may be carry-over from other donors' samples.

This clonotype was observed at least ten times. Since a much larger clone is just one base distant, this may be a read error. This chain joins TRBV20-1 and TRBJ2-7; 11 bases fit TRBD1. From germline, CDR1 is DFQATT and CDR2 SNEGSKA (reference sequence). The CDR3 length is 13 residues. Trimming at V came to 4 bases and at J to 9 bases, leaving 8 bases not matched to a gene. CDR3 residues: CSAIWTGGGAQYF. In DNA form, the CDR3 reads TGCAGTGCTATATGGACAGGGGGCGGCGCGCAGTACTTC.

This clonotype has at least ten counts. J is TRBJ1-3 and V is TRBV28, with D possibly TRBD1 on 6 matching bases. CDR1 MDHEN and CDR2 SYDVKM come from the germline V gene. Trimming cost V 8 bases and J 0 bases, with 14 bases left between them. The length of the CDR3 is 15 residues. The CDR3 DNA reads as TGTGCCAGCGCCTCCGGACAGATCTCTGGAAACACCATATATTTT. Translating gives CASASGQISGNTIYF.

This clonotype was counted ten times or more. Its ends do not fully match the called genes, so a read error is possible. The J gene is TRBJ2-5, the V gene TRBV19; weak D call: TRBD1 (6 bases). The CDR3 is 17 residues long. The germline V gene encodes CDR1 LNHDA and CDR2 SQIVND (reference sequence). CDR3 sequence reads: CASTPQGPPVRQETQSF. Here the CDR3 DNA reads TGTGCCAGTACCCCACAGGGCCCCCCGGTGCGACAAGAGACCCAGTCCTTC. The full variable domain, with the rest looked up from reference TRBV19 and TRBJ2-5, is DGGITQSPKYLFRKEGQNVTLSCEQNLNHDAMYWYRQDPGQGLRLIYYSQIVNDFQKGDIAEGYSVSREKKESFPLTVTSAQKNPTAFYLCASTPQGPPVRQETQSFGPGTRLLVL.

This clonotype was recorded at least ten times. This chain links TRBV7-9 with TRBJ2-1; TRBD2 might be the D (6 bases). V lost 1 base to trimming and J lost 12 bases, with 22 bases between them. This CDR3 is built from 16 residues. Per germline, CDR1 SEHNR and CDR2 FQNEAQ (reference sequence). CDR3 sequence (DNA): TGTGCCAGCAGCTTAGGAATCGGGGGACTTGAGTTATGGCAGTTCTTC. It yields the protein CASSLGIGGLELWQFF.

Only a few counts were recorded for this clonotype. The chain has TRBV9 and TRBJ1-1, with no clear D. The CDR3 contains 13 residues. The V and J ends lost 3 bases and 1 base respectively, with 7 bases between them. Germline lookup yields CDR1 SGDLS and CDR2 YYNGEE. CDR3 loop: CASSARWNTEAFF. The CDR3 DNA reads TGTGCCAGCAGCGCCCGATGGAACACTGAAGCTTTCTTT.

This chain connects TRBV2 to TRBJ1-5; no clear D gene. The germline CDR1 and CDR2 sequences are SNHLY and FYNNEI. The CDR3 runs to 16 residues. V was cut by 6 bases and J by 0 bases, with 15 bases left in between. The CDR3 sequence: CASREAHGSSNQPQHF. Written as DNA, the CDR3 is TGTGCCAGCAGGGAGGCCCACGGGAGTAGCAATCAGCCCCAGCATTTT.

This clonotype was observed many times. A read error may be the cause here, since a much bigger clone is one base away. The chain links TRBV5-6 to TRBJ1-2; no definite D call. Germline V gene data show CDR1 as SGHDT and CDR2 as YYEEEE. CDR3 length equals 14 residues. V shed 1 base and J shed 8 bases, with 15 bases lying between them. The CDR3 protein is CASSLWGASLGYTF. CDR3 DNA: TGTGCCAGCAGCTTGTGGGGAGCCAGTTTGGGCTACACCTTC.

The chain uses TRBV20-1 and TRBJ2-1; 11 bases line up with TRBD2. Germline V gene sequence: CDR1 DFQATT, CDR2 SNEGSKA (reference sequence). J gave up 12 bases and V 1 base, and 11 bases lay outside the gene matches. The CDR3 extends over 15 amino acids. CDR3 sequence: CSARALVAGGRGQFF. CDR3 nucleotide sequence: TGCAGTGCTAGAGCTTTGGTAGCGGGGGGGCGGGGGCAGTTCTTC.

This clonotype was observed at least ten times. Just one base apart from a much larger clone, this may be a read error. The rearrangement joins TRBV12-5 to TRBJ2-5, with D perhaps matching TRBD2 (6 bases). Looked up from germline, CDR1 is LGHNT and CDR2 is FRNRAP. V lost 3 bases, J lost 2 bases, and 13 bases lay in between. The CDR3 has 15 residues. The DNA for the CDR3 is TGTGCTAGTGGTTTCAGTAGCGGTTCTCAAGAGACCCAGTACTTC. Translation: CASGFSSGSQETQYF.

This clonotype has at least ten counts. J is TRBJ2-7 and V is TRBV20-1; 7 bases match TRBD2. The CDR3 has 10 residues. The germline CDR1 and CDR2 sequences are DFQATT and SNEGSKA (reference sequence). Losses at the gene ends were 5 bases for V and 7 bases for J; bases not matched to a gene: 2. The CDR3 reads CSAFSGEQYF. Here the CDR3 DNA reads TGCAGTGCTTTTAGCGGGGAGCAGTACTTC.

This clonotype appeared many times. Here the CDR3 reads CASSSRLAGNEQFF. The CDR3 DNA is TGTGCCAGCAGCTCGCGACTAGCGGGCAATGAGCAGTTCTTC. The rearrangement uses TRBV2 and TRBJ2-1; 10 positions agree with TRBD2. The J segment lost 6 bases and the V segment lost 6 bases, leaving 5 bases of the junction unmatched. Germline V gene data show CDR1 as SNHLY and CDR2 as FYNNEI. The CDR3 loop spans 14 amino acids.

At least ten counts were recorded for this clonotype. The CDR3 coding sequence is TGTGCCAGCAGTTACGGCGGGACAGGGGTTTTAAATGAGCAGTTCTTC. This sequence encodes CASSYGGTGVLNEQFF. This sequence joins TRBV6-6 and TRBJ2-1; 10 nucleotides line up with TRBD1. CDR3 length: 16 residues. Losses at the gene ends were 2 bases for V and 7 bases for J; bases not matched to a gene: 8. Germline assignment: CDR1 MNHNY and CDR2 SVGAGI (reference sequence).

This clonotype was recorded at least ten times. The chain links TRBV2 to TRBJ1-5; tentatively, D is TRBD1 (5 bases). Germline CDR1 SNHLY, CDR2 FYNNEI. This CDR3 is 17 amino acids long. The germline V and J ends were trimmed by 0 bases and 0 bases, with 12 bases remaining between them. CDR3 sequence reads: CASSEAFYRISNQPQHF. CDR3 sequence (DNA): TGTGCCAGCAGTGAAGCGTTTTACAGGATTAGCAATCAGCCCCAGCATTTT.

This clonotype was seen many times. The V gene is TRBV7-3, the J gene TRBJ2-1; 10 bases align to TRBD1. V was pared by 4 bases and J by 4 bases, with 7 bases of the junction left unmatched. This CDR3 has 16 amino acids. Germline CDR1 reads SGHTA; CDR2 reads FQGTGA. The CDR3 spells CASSYAGTGEYNEQFF. The CDR3 bases are TGTGCCAGCAGCTATGCCGGGACAGGGGAATACAATGAGCAGTTCTTC.

This clonotype was picked up many times. The genes are TRBV5-6 and TRBJ2-7; no reliable D call. Per germline, CDR1 SGHDT and CDR2 YYEEEE. The CDR3 loop spans 12 amino acids. Trimming shortened V by 1 base and J by 0 bases, and 2 bases separated the two germline ends. CDR3 DNA sequence: TGTGCCAGCAGCTTGCCCTCCTACGAGCAGTACTTC. Translating it yields CASSLPSYEQYF.

This clonotype was observed many times. V is TRBV6-1 and J is TRBJ2-5; D is perhaps TRBD2 (7 bases). In germline, CDR1 is MNHNS, CDR2 SASEGT. The V end lost 1 base, the J end lost 5 bases, and 14 bases lay between the germline ends. The CDR3 extends over 15 amino acids. CDR3 sequence reads: CASSEGGGTGETQYF. The CDR3 nucleotides are TGTGCCAGCAGTGAAGGGGGGGGCACAGGGGAGACCCAGTACTTC.

This clonotype occurred many times. A much larger clone lies a single base off, so this may be a read error. As the CDR3 is not closed by the conserved phenylalanine or tryptophan, this likely results from a read error. The chain couples TRBV14 to TRBJ2-7, with D possibly being TRBD1 or TRBD2 (6 bases each). With 5 bases removed from V and 9 bases from J, the gap between germline ends came to 17 bases. The CDR3 consists of 13 residues. The germline gives CDR1 SGHDN, CDR2 FVKESK. CDR3 nucleotide sequence: TGTGCCAGCAGCATCACCGGGGGCACAGTGCAGTACTCC. Translation: CASSITGGTVQYS.

This clonotype is deemed medium-sized. This chain links TRBV9 with TRBJ2-7, with 9 bases aligning to TRBD2. The V and J ends lost 3 bases and 6 bases, in that order; junction bases with no gene match: 10. From germline, CDR1 is SGDLS and CDR2 YYNGEE. The CDR3 covers 15 residues. This chain's CDR3 is CASSAGGREGSEQYF. The CDR3 DNA sequence: TGTGCCAGCAGCGCAGGGGGGCGGGAGGGCTCCGAGCAGTACTTC.

This clonotype was seen ten or more times. V is TRBV3-1 and J is TRBJ1-5; D not certain. Germline V gene data show CDR1 as LGHDT and CDR2 as YNNKEL (reference sequence). Trimming took off 1 base at V and 2 bases at J, with 12 bases between the two ends. The CDR3 is 16 amino acids. CDR3 coding DNA: TGTGCCAGCAGCCAAGGGTCGTCAAGGGGCAATCAGCCCCAGCATTTT. The encoded protein is CASSQGSSRGNQPQHF.

The genes are TRBV10-1 and TRBJ2-7; no definite D call. The CDR3 runs to 12 residues. Germline lookup yields CDR1 WNHNN and CDR2 SYGVQD (reference sequence). V dropped 4 bases and J dropped 0 bases, with 4 bases sitting between them. For the CDR3, the DNA is TGCGCCAGCAGTGCTTCCTCCTACGAGCAGTACTTC. Translated, it gives CASSASSYEQYF.

The CDR3 DNA is TGTGCCACCAGCCGAAACTGGGGAGCACAAGAGACCCAGTACTTC. This gives the protein CATSRNWGAQETQYF. The chain links TRBV15 to TRBJ2-5, with D possibly TRBD2 on 5 matching bases. The CDR3 spans 15 residues. V lost 5 bases and J 2 bases, leaving 15 bases between the germline ends. The germline V gene encodes CDR1 LNHNV and CDR2 YYDKDF (reference sequence).

For this clonotype: Without the conserved terminal phenylalanine or tryptophan, this CDR3 likely stems from a read error. The V call is TRBV5-1, the J call TRBJ2-7; TRBD2 is a possible D gene (6 bases). Between the trimmed V and J ends, which lost 7 bases and 5 bases, there was a span of 13 bases. The CDR3 is 12 residues long. Per the germline V gene, CDR1 is SGHRS and CDR2 is YFSETQ. CDR3 nucleotide sequence: TGCGCCAGCGGACGGGGGATCCACGAGCAGTACTCC. Translated: CASGRGIHEQYS.

This clonotype was picked up many times. J is TRBJ2-1 and V is TRBV5-1; D is possibly TRBD2 (5 bases). The CDR3 sequence is 16 residues long. Germline V gives CDR1 SGHRS, CDR2 YFSETQ. V dropped 0 bases and J dropped 4 bases, with 14 bases sitting between them. CDR3 residues: CASSLGRIRLYNEQFF. The CDR3 coding sequence is TGCGCCAGCAGCTTGGGGAGGATCCGTCTATACAATGAGCAGTTCTTC.